The clone carrying this T cell receptor beta chain was recorded only once. Generated by immunoSEQ multiplex PCR, the TCRdb table keeps only in-frame clones and is missing some. In the table there are roughly 100,000 clones, approximately 90% of which are singletons. V lost 3 bases, J lost 2 bases, and 13 bases lay in between. The CDR3 runs to 15 residues. CDR1 ENHRY and CDR2 SYGVKD come from the germline V gene. The data originate from a study of OX40 agonist ivuxolimab in advanced cancers. On the study more broadly: Mean age approximately 61 years, range 23 to 79; around 80% male.

The receptor comes from an adult with an advanced solid tumor such as melanoma, head and neck, liver or kidney cancer. This chain uses TRBV10-3 with TRBJ2-5; TRBD2 might be the D (5 bases). The starting material was CD4+ or CD8+ T cells sorted from blood, obtained in a trial of the OX40 agonist ivuxolimab. The CDR3 protein is CAISDVGNRQETQYF. The DNA of the CDR3 is TGTGCCATCAGTGATGTCGGGAACCGACAAGAGACCCAGTACTTC.